The 14 T cell receptor beta chains given below trace back to one sample, sequenced in a study of blood T cells in healthy people across ages. Primed by a sample-barcoded 5' primer and a J-beta primer mix, a second PCR proceeded for about 7 to 12 cycles. From the 5' RACE reads, TCRdb called clonotypes with MiXCR, one entry per CDR3 protein. The sample has 730,000 or so distinct CDR3 sequences, roughly 45% seen once. Sequenced: blood. The receptors originated from a woman aged 55 to 70 in good health.

The chain joins TRBV6-2 or TRBV6-3 to TRBJ2-7; weak D call: TRBD2 (6 bases). The CDR3 contains 14 residues. From germline, CDR1 is MNHEY and CDR2 SVGEGT. V was shortened by 5 bases and J by 0 bases, with 11 bases between the two germline ends. DNA for the CDR3: TGTGCCAGCAGTGCGGGACGCCGCTCCTACGAGCAGTACTTC. It encodes CASSAGRRSYEQYF.

This clonotype was counted only a few times. The genes are TRBV6-5 and TRBJ2-6; no clear D. Germline CDR1 is MNHEY and CDR2 is SVGAGI. V was cut by 3 bases and J by 0 bases, with 9 bases left in between. The CDR3 runs 16 residues. CDR3 bases: TGTGCCAGCAGTTATTATAGAGTCTCTGGGGCCAACGTCCTGACTTTC. Translated, it gives CASSYYRVSGANVLTF.

This clonotype occurred once. This sequence joins TRBV5-1 and TRBJ2-3; TRBD2 matches 7 bases. The CDR3 is 14 amino acids. The germline CDR1 and CDR2 sequences are SGHRS and YFSETQ. The V segment lost 5 bases and the J segment 6 bases; nucleotides outside the gene matches: 9. The CDR3 loop reads CASSASGALDTQYF. The CDR3 nucleotides read TGCGCCAGCAGTGCTAGCGGTGCATTGGATACGCAGTATTTT.

This clonotype showed up many times. The chain recombines TRBV29-1 with TRBJ2-1; TRBD1 matches 8 bases. Germline CDR1 SQVTM, CDR2 ANQGSEA. V dropped 4 bases and J dropped 8; count of bases not matched to a gene: 10. The CDR3 spans 14 residues. The CDR3 sequence is CSVARTGSFDEQFF. CDR3 bases: TGCAGCGTTGCAAGGACAGGGTCCTTCGATGAGCAGTTCTTC.

This clonotype was observed a handful of times. This chain uses TRBV10-1 with TRBJ2-5; D is unresolved. This CDR3 has 11 amino acids. Trimming pared 3 bases from V and 4 bases from J, leaving 3 bases between. Germline values: CDR1 WNHNN, CDR2 SYGVQD (reference sequence). The DNA of the CDR3 is TGCGCCAGCAGTGATAGAGAGACCCAGTACTTC. Protein: CASSDRETQYF.

This clonotype was seen a few times. The chain has TRBV6-4 and TRBJ2-1, with TRBD2 matching 10 bases. Germline assignment: CDR1 MRHNA and CDR2 SNTAGT. The V gene end was trimmed by 2 bases and the J gene end by 3 bases; junction bases not matched to a gene: 1. The CDR3 has 15 residues. The CDR3 nucleotides are TGTGCCAGCAGTGACCTAGCGGGAGACTACAATGAGCAGTTCTTC. This codes for CASSDLAGDYNEQFF.

The chain recombines TRBV6-2 or TRBV6-3 with TRBJ1-2; D gene uncertain. V dropped 5 bases and J dropped 0 bases, with 13 bases sitting between them. Germline V gene data show CDR1 as MNHEY and CDR2 as SVGEGT. This CDR3 is 15 amino acids long. CDR3 loop: CASSHQVLPNYGYTF. In DNA, the CDR3 is TGTGCCAGCAGTCACCAAGTTCTACCTAACTATGGCTACACCTTC.

J is TRBJ2-1 and V is TRBV19; D is unclear. The CDR3 is 16 residues long. Germline CDR1 is LNHDA and CDR2 is SQIVND (reference sequence). With 0 bases removed from V and 0 bases from J, the gap between germline ends came to 9 bases. CDR3 sequence: CASSIDAASSYNEQFF. For the CDR3, the DNA is TGTGCCAGTAGTATAGATGCGGCGAGCTCCTACAATGAGCAGTTCTTC.

Worth noting for this clonotype: A read error may produce the germline difference seen at one junction end. The chain couples TRBV30 to TRBJ1-1; D perhaps matches TRBD1 (6 bases). Germline V lookup: CDR1 GTSNPN, CDR2 SVGIG (reference sequence). The CDR3 totals 13 residues. CDR3 bases: TGTGCCTGTCACAGGGCTATGAACACCGAAGCTTTCTTT. As protein: CACHRAMNTEAFF.

The chain recombines TRBV9 with TRBJ1-4; a possible D gene is TRBD1 (5 bases). There are 15 residues in the CDR3. V was shortened by 8 bases and J by 4 bases, with 18 bases between the two germline ends. Germline CDR1 and CDR2: SGDLS and YYNGEE. The CDR3 loop is CASSPRGSLNEKLFF. The CDR3, as DNA: TGTGCCAGTTCCCCGCGGGGCAGCCTTAATGAAAAACTGTTTTTT.

This clonotype was observed at least ten times. CDR3 nucleotides: TGTGCCAGCAGCCAAGATTTCCGAGATGAGCAGTTCTTC. Its translation is CASSQDFRDEQFF. This rearrangement joins TRBV14 to TRBJ2-1, with D hard to call. The CDR3 is 13 residues long. V dropped 0 bases and J dropped 8 bases, with 8 bases sitting between them. Germline assignment: CDR1 SGHDN and CDR2 FVKESK.

CDR3 loop: CASSVEPGTGSDEQYF. DNA for the CDR3: TGTGCCAGCAGCGTAGAACCGGGCACAGGGTCGGACGAGCAGTACTTC. This chain links TRBV9 with TRBJ2-5; D may be TRBD1 (6 bases). The better agreement between TRBJ2-7 and the DNA end casts doubt on the J call. The CDR3 has 16 amino acids. Germline lookup yields CDR1 SGDLS and CDR2 YYNGEE.

The chain combines TRBV6-1 with TRBJ2-1; D is possibly TRBD1 (6 bases). There are 15 residues in the CDR3. Trimming pared 6 bases from V and 6 bases from J, leaving 18 bases between. The germline V gene encodes CDR1 MNHNS and CDR2 SASEGT. The DNA of the CDR3 is TGTGCCAGCAGCCAGACAGGCCAGGATGTCAATGAGCAGTTCTTC. Amino acids: CASSQTGQDVNEQFF.

The V and J genes are TRBV7-2 and TRBJ1-5; no firm D call. The ends were cut back, 3 bases at V and 5 bases at J, with 8 bases in the middle. Germline loops: CDR1 SGHTA, CDR2 FQGNSA. The CDR3 totals 13 residues. The CDR3 reads CASSFEGYQPQHF. CDR3 DNA: TGTGCCAGCAGCTTCGAGGGCTATCAGCCCCAGCATTTT. The whole variable domain, remainder taken from reference TRBV7-2 and TRBJ1-5, is GAGVSQSPSNKVTEKGKDVELRCDPISGHTALYWYRQSLGQGLEFLIYFQGNSAPDKSGLPSDRFSAERTGGSVSTLTIQRTQQEDSAVYLCASSFEGYQPQHFGDGTRLSIL.